Listed below are T cell receptor beta chains from one sample, sequenced in a study of CD8 T cells in ankylosing spondylitis. MiXCR, run by TCRdb on the 5' RACE reads, gives a single entry per CDR3 protein. The profile covers roughly 700,000 distinct CDR3 sequences, with around 17% appearing a single time and about 19% taken by the ten largest. Sequencing input: blood, either unsorted or a sorted T cell fraction (not recorded which). Receptors were obtained from a male donor with ankylosing spondylitis. The CDR3 runs from the conserved cysteine through the conserved F or W. The D gene is left open where the match is weak.

v_call	j_call	d_call	cdr3_aa
TRBV7-9	TRBJ2-1	.	CASSLFIGGDEQFF
TRBV11-2	TRBJ2-3	TRBD2	CASSLQASGVTDTQYF
TRBV4-2	TRBJ2-5	.	CASSQGKEETQYF
TRBV7-9	TRBJ2-7	.	CASSLAFGGPYEQYF
TRBV7-3	TRBJ2-6	TRBD2	CASSLITSGTISGANVLTF
TRBV12-3/TRBV12-4	TRBJ2-7	TRBD2	CASSRERDPWNEQYF
TRBV7-9	TRBJ2-7	.	CASSLVIGPGAEQYF
TRBV11-2	TRBJ2-1	.	CASSQESYYNEQFF
TRBV20-1	TRBJ2-5	.	CSHRQGGGETQYF
TRBV5-1	TRBJ1-6	TRBD1	CASSVGQPNSPLHF
TRBV29-1	TRBJ1-2	.	CSAENPNYGYTF
TRBV12-3/TRBV12-4	TRBJ1-2	.	CASSFGTAFYGYTF
TRBV27	TRBJ1-4	.	CASRKDRSTTNEKLFF
TRBV19	TRBJ2-5	.	CASSIKPGLLQETQYF
TRBV12-3/TRBV12-4	TRBJ2-7	TRBD1	CASSNQGDHAYEQYF
TRBV20-1	TRBJ2-1	TRBD2	CSAPVGGRADNEQFF
TRBV29-1	TRBJ1-2	.	CSVEAGTNYGYTF
TRBV12-3/TRBV12-4	TRBJ2-2	.	CASSLGTGGELFF
TRBV11-2	TRBJ1-4	.	CASRRGANANEKLFF
TRBV9	TRBJ2-1	.	CASSVSGLGWDEQFF
TRBV12-3/TRBV12-4	TRBJ2-3	.	CASSRTTPSPDTQYF